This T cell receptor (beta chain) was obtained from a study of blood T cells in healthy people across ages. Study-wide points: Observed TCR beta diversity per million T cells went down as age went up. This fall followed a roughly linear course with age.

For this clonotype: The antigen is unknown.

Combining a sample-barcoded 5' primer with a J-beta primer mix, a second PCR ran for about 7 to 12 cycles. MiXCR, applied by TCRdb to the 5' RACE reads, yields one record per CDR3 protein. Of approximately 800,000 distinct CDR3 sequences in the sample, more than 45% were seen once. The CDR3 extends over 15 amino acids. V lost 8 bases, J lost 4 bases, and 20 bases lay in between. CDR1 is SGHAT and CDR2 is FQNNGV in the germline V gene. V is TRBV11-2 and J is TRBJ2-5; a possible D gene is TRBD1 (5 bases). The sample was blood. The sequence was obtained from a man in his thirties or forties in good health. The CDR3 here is CASQQGAVGRETQYF. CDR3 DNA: TGTGCCAGCCAACAAGGGGCAGTCGGTCGAGAGACCCAGTACTTC.